A single sample gave rise to the 8 T cell receptor beta chains below, sequenced in a study of T cells in Graves' hyperthyroidism and ophthalmopathy. TCR beta CDR3 regions were amplified from RNA. An initial round of RT-PCR targeting the TCR CDR3 relied on the HTBI primer set. TCRdb used MiXCR to reprocess the multiplex PCR reads, holding one entry per CDR3 protein. The sample contains about 560,000 distinct CDR3 sequences, more than 15% of which appear only once. What was sequenced was blood. The receptors were gathered from a woman in her 30s with Graves' hyperthyroidism.

This clonotype was seen only a few times. This chain uses TRBV9 with TRBJ1-4; possibly TRBD1 for D (5 bases). The CDR3 is 16 amino acids. Deletions cut 0 bases from V and 3 bases from J, with 12 bases between. CDR1 is SGDLS and CDR2 is YYNGEE in the germline V gene. The CDR3 nucleotides are TGTGCCAGCAGCGTAGGAATTGGGGGTGCTAATGAAAAACTGTTTTTT. Protein sequence: CASSVGIGGANEKLFF.

This clonotype was seen at least ten times. The CDR3 DNA reads TGTGCCAGCAGTTTTAGGTACTCTGGAAACACCATATATTTT. Protein product: CASSFRYSGNTIYF. V is TRBV12-3 or TRBV12-4 and J is TRBJ1-3; D gene ambiguous. The CDR3 totals 14 residues. Deletions cut 3 bases from V and 0 bases from J, with 6 bases between.

This clonotype has at least ten counts. This sequence joins TRBV28 and TRBJ2-5; 11 bases agree with TRBD2. After removal of 3 bases from V and 5 bases from J, the junction contained 11 bases not matched to a gene. This CDR3 has 17 amino acids. Looked up from germline, CDR1 is MDHEN and CDR2 is SYDVKM. The CDR3 sequence is CASSFISTSGSGETQYF. In DNA form, the CDR3 reads TGTGCCAGCAGTTTTATCTCCACTAGCGGGAGCGGGGAGACCCAGTACTTC.

This clonotype was observed at least ten times. This chain links TRBV7-3 with TRBJ2-5; 8 positions match TRBD1. The CDR3 totals 13 residues. V trimming: 2 bases; J trimming: 4 bases; junction bases outside the gene matches: 0. Germline CDR1 and CDR2: SGHTA and FQGTGA. As DNA, the CDR3 is TGTGCCAGCAGCTTAGGACAGGGAGAGACCCAGTACTTC. Its translation is CASSLGQGETQYF.

The rearrangement links TRBV20-1 to TRBJ2-1, with TRBD1 as a possible D gene (5 bases). CDR1 is DFQATT, CDR2 SNEGSKA, per germline (reference sequence). The length of the CDR3 is 16 residues. Trimming took 2 bases from V and 1 from J, leaving 15 bases between them. DNA for the CDR3: TGCAGTGCTAGAATAAAGGACACCTCTTCCTACAATGAGCAGTTCTTC. Its translation: CSARIKDTSSYNEQFF.

In this sample, this clonotype turned up many times. V is TRBV27 and J is TRBJ2-7; TRBD2 matches at 11 bases. CDR3 length: 15 residues. In germline, CDR1 is MNHEY, CDR2 SMNVEV (reference sequence). J gave up 7 bases and V 8 bases, and 13 bases lay outside the gene matches. CDR3 in amino acids: CASASSGRPTVEQYF. In DNA, the CDR3 is TGTGCCAGCGCGTCTAGCGGGAGGCCCACTGTAGAGCAGTACTTC.

This clonotype showed up many times. This sequence joins TRBV2 and TRBJ2-7; D possibly corresponds to TRBD1 (6 bases). The germline V gene encodes CDR1 SNHLY and CDR2 FYNNEI. Trimming pared 5 bases from V and 4 bases from J, leaving 12 bases between. The CDR3 contains 13 residues. The CDR3 reads CASSLFDRYEQYF. For the CDR3, the DNA is TGTGCCAGCAGTTTGTTCGACAGGTACGAGCAGTACTTC.

This clonotype was recorded at least ten times. The chain recombines TRBV5-1 with TRBJ2-7; 10 nucleotides align to TRBD2. CDR1 SGHRS and CDR2 YFSETQ come from the germline V gene. This CDR3 is built from 16 residues. The V gene end was trimmed by 1 base and the J gene end by 4 bases; junction bases not matched to a gene: 8. As DNA, the CDR3 is TGCGCCAGCAGCTTGACTACTAGCGGGATTAGGTACGAGCAGTACTTC. Its translation: CASSLTTSGIRYEQYF.